This is a list of T cell receptor beta chains from one sample in a study of blood T cells in healthy people across ages. A single record per CDR3 protein comes from TCRdb applying MiXCR to the 5' RACE reads. Among 800,000 to 1,000,000 distinct CDR3 sequences, roughly 43% were seen once, and the ten largest hold about an eighth. Specimen: blood. These receptor sequences come from a man aged 25 to 45 in good health. CDR3s include the opening cysteine and the closing phenylalanine or tryptophan. D genes are given only for firm matches. Clone size, where shown, is once, few, many, or a class for clones that have expanded.

len,v_gene,d_gene,j_gene,abundance,CDR3nt,CDR3aa
15,TRBV5-1,-,TRBJ1-5,-,TGCGCCAGCAGCTTGGGGAGCAATAGCAATCAGCCCCAGCATTTT,CASSLGSNSNQPQHF
12,TRBV3-1,-,TRBJ1-2,-,TGTGCCAGCAGCCAAGATCCCCGAGGCTACACCTTC,CASSQDPRGYTF
15,TRBV5-1,-,TRBJ1-1,-,TGCGCCAGCAGCCGACCAGACAGGCCGAACACTGAAGCTTTCTTT,CASSRPDRPNTEAFF
14,TRBV3-1,TRBD1,TRBJ2-7,few,TGTGCCAGCCGACTGACAGGGAGCTCCTACGAGCAGTACTTC,CASRLTGSSYEQYF
11,TRBV30,-,TRBJ2-7,few,TGTGCCTGGAGTACCCAAAACGAGCAGTACTTC,CAWSTQNEQYF
13,TRBV6-6,-,TRBJ2-2,-,-,CASSSSGIGELFF
19,TRBV2,-,TRBJ1-2,-,TGTGCCAGCAGTGGATTTCAGGGGACCCTGCTTAAAGCTAACTATGGCTACACCTTC,CASSGFQGTLLKANYGYTF
15,TRBV3-1,TRBD1,TRBJ1-2,-,TGTGCCAGCAGCCATCGATTGGGACAGGGCTCTGGCTACACCTTC,CASSHRLGQGSGYTF
14,TRBV6-2/TRBV6-3,-,TRBJ2-7,-,TGTGCCAGCAGTGACCGCCAGGGTACCCACGAGCAGTACTTC,CASSDRQGTHEQYF
17,TRBV27,TRBD1,TRBJ2-5,few,TGTGCCAGCAGTTCCCCAGGGACAGGGAGCGTAGGTGAGACCCAGTACTTC,CASSSPGTGSVGETQYF
17,TRBV27,TRBD1,TRBJ1-5,-,TGTGCCAGCAGTTCCCGGACAGGGGCTTGGAGCAATCAGCCCCAGCATTTT,CASSSRTGAWSNQPQHF
13,TRBV28,TRBD1,TRBJ1-1,-,TGTGCCAGCAGTCCAGGGGGCAATCCTGAAGCTTTCTTT,CASSPGGNPEAFF
14,TRBV7-2,-,TRBJ1-5,-,TGTGCCAGCAGCTTAGTGGCAGGGGATCCGCCCCAGCATTTT,CASSLVAGDPPQHF
18,TRBV4-2,TRBD2,TRBJ2-2,-,TGTGCCAGCAGCTTAGGACTAGCGGGGGGGCCGAGCACCGGGGAGCTGTTTTTT,CASSLGLAGGPSTGELFF
15,TRBV10-3,-,TRBJ2-3,-,TGTGCCATCAAGGTCGGGCGGGGTGAATCAGATACGCAGTATTTT,CAIKVGRGESDTQYF
14,TRBV20-1,-,TRBJ1-2,few,TGCAGTGCTAGAGAAACGGTGTGGGGCTATGGCTACACCTTC,CSARETVWGYGYTF
15,TRBV4-1,-,TRBJ1-2,-,TGCGCCAGCAGCGCCCGGGACATAGCTAACTATGGCTACACCTTC,CASSARDIANYGYTF
17,TRBV6-1,-,TRBJ1-2,-,TGTGCCAGCAGTGCCGAACCGGGGGCGACTCCTCTCTATGGCTACACCTTC,CASSAEPGATPLYGYTF
13,TRBV20-1,-,TRBJ1-4,-,TGCAGTGTGCGACCGGGTCTAGGTGAAAAACTGTTTTTT,CSVRPGLGEKLFF
12,TRBV29-1,-,TRBJ1-2,-,TGCAGCGTGGGACTGACCCGCTATGGCTACACCTTC,CSVGLTRYGYTF
14,TRBV20-1,-,TRBJ1-2,few,TGCAGTGCTAGCTCGGGCAGGGGCTACTATGGCTACACCTTC,CSASSGRGYYGYTF
16,TRBV5-1,TRBD1,TRBJ2-3,many,TGCGCCAGCAGCGCCGGACAGGGTCTCGTCCCAGATACGCAGTATTTT,CASSAGQGLVPDTQYF
13,TRBV20-1,-,TRBJ1-4,-,TGCAGTGCCATACCCAGAGGGCTTGAAAAACTGTTTTTT,CSAIPRGLEKLFF
13,TRBV9,-,TRBJ1-3,-,TGTGCCAGCACAGGGACTACTGGAAACACCATATATTTT,CASTGTTGNTIYF
15,TRBV11-1,-,TRBJ2-5,-,TGTGCCAGCAGCTTATCGACGGGAACACAAGAGACCCAGTACTTC,CASSLSTGTQETQYF
13,TRBV20-1,TRBD1,TRBJ1-1,-,TGCAGTGCTGCGGGACAGATGAACACTGAAGCTTTCTTT,CSAAGQMNTEAFF
15,TRBV9,TRBD1,TRBJ1-2,-,TGTGCCAGCAGCGTAGGCGGGACAGGGGGTAGCGGCTACACCTTC,CASSVGGTGGSGYTF